These 14 T cell receptor beta chains share one sample of origin, sequenced in a study of blood T cell repertoires in COVID-19. The assay was immunoSEQ multiplex PCR, and TCRdb's table has in-frame clones only and misses some. The table records 45,000 to 70,000 clones, roughly 86% of them present only once. The sample was peripheral blood. These receptors all come from a woman aged 80 or over with acute or convalescent COVID-19.

The genes are TRBV7-8 and TRBJ2-1; 13 bases are shared with TRBD2. CDR3 length: 15 residues. The germline CDR1 and CDR2 sequences are SGHVS and FQNEAQ. The V gene end was trimmed by 2 bases and the J gene end by 12 bases; junction bases not matched to a gene: 7. The CDR3 protein is CASSLKLAGGLRQFF. CDR3 DNA: TGTGCCAGCAGCTTAAAACTAGCGGGAGGGCTAAGGCAGTTCTTC.

V usage is TRBV7-6 and J usage is TRBJ1-1; 7 bases match TRBD1. The CDR3 runs to 13 residues. The germline V gene has CDR1 SGHVS and CDR2 FNYEAQ. V was clipped by 5 bases and J by 1 base; unmatched bases: 1. CDR3 nucleotide sequence: TGTGCCAGCAGCCCAGGGGGGAACACTGAAGCTTTCTTT. Protein: CASSPGGNTEAFF. The full variable domain, completed using reference TRBV7-6 and TRBJ1-1, is GAGVSQSPRYKVTKRGQDVALRCDPISGHVSLYWYRQALGQGPEFLTYFNYEAQQDKSGLPNDRFSAERPEGSISTLTIQRTEQRDSAMYRCASSPGGNTEAFFGQGTRLTVV.

On this clone itself: Distinct nucleotide sequences in the sample also encode this CDR3. V gene TRBV5-1 combines with J gene TRBJ1-3; D ambiguous. Trimming stripped 1 base from V and 0 bases from J, with 8 bases between. CDR3 length: 15 amino acids. The germline V gene encodes CDR1 SGHRS and CDR2 YFSETQ. The CDR3 reads CASSLTGGSGNTIYF. CDR3 DNA: TGCGCCAGCAGCTTGACTGGAGGCTCTGGAAACACCATATATTTT.

V gene TRBV21-1 combines with J gene TRBJ1-2; no check of the table's D call, TRBD1, against the DNA was made. TRBV21-1 is annotated as a pseudogene. The CDR3 is made up of 13 amino acids. The CDR3 DNA sequence: TGTGCCAGCGCCCCGGGACAGGGGGGCGGCTACACCTTC. It specifies CASAPGQGGGYTF.

The gene calls are TRBV2 and TRBJ2-6; possible D gene TRBD1, 5 bases. This CDR3 contains 16 residues. Looked up from germline, CDR1 is SNHLY and CDR2 is FYNNEI. Trimming cost V 1 base and J 2 bases, with 9 bases left between them. DNA for the CDR3: TGTGCCAGCAGTGAAGTTGTCAGGGCTGGGGCCAACGTCCTGACTTTC. The encoded protein is CASSEVVRAGANVLTF.

The gene calls are TRBV7-9 and TRBJ2-3; D possibly corresponds to TRBD2 (5 bases). V was pared by 1 base and J by 1 base, with 6 bases between. Germline assignment: CDR1 SEHNR and CDR2 FQNEAQ (reference sequence). This CDR3 region has 14 residues. The CDR3 nucleotides read TGTGCCAGCAGCTTAGGGGAGCGCACAGATACGCAGTATTTT. Its translation is CASSLGERTDTQYF.

CDR3 in amino acids: CASTPIRGTRGNEQFF. CDR3 bases: TGTGCCAGCACCCCCATAAGAGGGACTAGGGGGAATGAGCAGTTCTTC. The chain uses TRBV11-2 and TRBJ2-1; 8 positions agree with TRBD2. Germline V gene sequence: CDR1 SGHAT, CDR2 FQNNGV. CDR3 length equals 16 residues. Trimming removed 7 bases from V and 7 bases from J; junction bases left unmatched: 15.

J is TRBJ1-3 and V is TRBV2; TRBD1 is a possible D gene (6 bases). Germline CDR1 reads SNHLY; CDR2 reads FYNNEI. The CDR3 runs to 15 residues. Trimming removed 5 bases at V and 0 bases at J, with 11 bases between. The CDR3 here is CASSPTGTSGNTIYF. In DNA form, the CDR3 reads TGTGCCAGCAGTCCGACAGGAACCTCTGGAAACACCATATATTTT.

This sequence joins TRBV12-3 or TRBV12-4 and TRBJ1-4, with D maybe TRBD1 (5 bases). V lost 5 bases and J 8 bases, leaving 12 bases between the germline ends. CDR3 length equals 13 residues. CDR3 sequence: CASSGQVTEKLFF. The CDR3 coding sequence is TGTGCCAGCAGTGGACAAGTTACCGAAAAACTGTTTTTT.

This chain connects TRBV7-8 to TRBJ1-5; 10 bases are shared with TRBD1. The junction had 10 bases not matched to a gene; V was cut back by 5 bases and J by 6 bases. CDR1 SGHVS and CDR2 FQNEAQ come from the germline V gene. The CDR3 spans 16 residues. The CDR3 coding sequence is TGTGCCAGCAGCCCCGGGACAGGGGTCGGTTTTCAGCCCCAGCATTTT. Amino acids: CASSPGTGVGFQPQHF.

This clone came up a few times. J is TRBJ2-7 and V is TRBV27; D is unresolved. Trimming cost V 6 bases and J 4 bases, with 10 bases left between them. CDR3 length equals 12 residues. CDR1 and CDR2 (germline): MNHEY, SMNVEV (reference sequence). The CDR3 coding sequence is TGTGCCAGCAGGACAAGATTTTACGAGCAGTACTTC. It specifies CASRTRFYEQYF.

The table lists this clone with a few counts. The chain recombines TRBV5-5 with TRBJ2-5; a weak D match, TRBD2 (6 bases). V lost 5 bases, J lost 0 bases, and 14 bases lay in between. In germline, CDR1 is SGHKS, CDR2 YYEKEE (reference sequence). The CDR3 runs 15 residues. CDR3 sequence: CASRLLAANQETQYF. The CDR3 region has the DNA TGTGCCAGCAGGTTGTTAGCGGCGAACCAAGAGACCCAGTACTTC.

The V and J genes are TRBV27 and TRBJ2-7; possible D gene TRBD1, 6 bases. Trimming left V 5 bases short and J 4 bases short, with 9 bases between. From germline, CDR1 is MNHEY and CDR2 SMNVEV (reference sequence). The CDR3 totals 12 residues. The CDR3 DNA follows: TGTGCCAGCAGTCCACAGGGTTACGAGCAGTACTTC. Its translation is CASSPQGYEQYF.

This chain's CDR3 is CASSFRGQRGNQPQHF. In DNA, the CDR3 is TGTGCCAGCAGCTTCCGGGGACAGCGGGGCAATCAGCCCCAGCATTTT. The V and J genes are TRBV7-2 and TRBJ1-5; TRBD1 agrees at 7 bases. The CDR3 is 16 residues long. Germline values: CDR1 SGHTA, CDR2 FQGNSA. Trimming took 3 bases from V and 2 from J; bases not matched to a gene: 7. The complete variable domain, with remaining parts taken from reference TRBV7-2 and TRBJ1-5, reads GAGVSQSPSNKVTEKGKDVELRCDPISGHTALYWYRQSLGQGLEFLIYFQGNSAPDKSGLPSDRFSAERTGGSVSTLTIQRTQQEDSAVYLCASSFRGQRGNQPQHFGDGTRLSIL.